This TCR beta chain emerged from a study of shared clonotypes between healthy human individuals. Study-wide results and limits: Only blood underwent sampling, and tissue repertoires likely differ.

Remarks on this clone: Antigen: not known.

It was into CD45RA+ naive and CD45RA-negative memory subsets that the CD4+ cells were split. Trimming at V came to 2 bases and at J to 5 bases, leaving 11 bases not matched to a gene. The CDR3 contains 17 residues. The germline CDR1 and CDR2 sequences are SGHAT and FQNNGV. TCRdb's copy holds only in-frame clones and misses some; the assay was immunoSEQ multiplex PCR. The table shows over 2 million clones, with roughly 94% occurring only once. The sequencing input was naive CD4+ T cells sorted from blood. Specified subset: CD45RA+ positively selected. This clonotype was sampled from a man younger than 30 in good health. The chain uses TRBV11-2 and TRBJ1-4; 7 positions agree with TRBD1. DNA for the CDR3: TGTGCCAGCAGCTTAAATCCGGACAGGCTGGAAAATGAAAAACTGTTTTTT. Its protein product is CASSLNPDRLENEKLFF.